This T cell receptor beta chain appears in the sequencing data of a study of cytomegalovirus exposure and HLA in healthy donors. The CDR3 runs to 14 residues. V gave up 1 base and J gave up 6 bases, with 11 bases separating them. The germline gives CDR1 SGHRS, CDR2 YFSETQ. Both 60 Vbeta primers and 13 Jbeta primers went into the PCR. The protocol was immunoSEQ multiplex PCR, while the TCRdb copy is restricted to in-frame clones and leaves out a portion. In the table there are over 70,000 clones, approximately 67% of which are singletons. The J gene is TRBJ2-4, the V gene TRBV5-1; a possible D gene is TRBD2 (6 bases). Material for sequencing was PBMCs. This receptor was taken from a man aged 35-49 years in good health and CMV-seropositive. The CDR3 region is CASSLSTGGNIQYF. DNA for the CDR3: TGCGCCAGCAGCTTGAGTACCGGGGGAAACATTCAGTACTTC.